The 16 T cell receptor beta chains listed next were all sequenced from one sample in a study of blood T cells in healthy people across ages. A J-beta primer mix and a sample-barcoded 5' primer were used in a second PCR of about 7 to 12 cycles. One entry per CDR3 protein, called by TCRdb with MiXCR from the 5' RACE reads. This table holds 750,000 or so distinct CDR3 sequences, approximately 25% found once. These sequences were also reported in another study, on T cells of mothers and their children.

Sequenced: blood. These TCRs come from a boy between 10 and 17 years old in good health.

The rearrangement uses TRBV27 and TRBJ2-1; D is possibly TRBD2 (5 bases). V was shortened by 3 bases and J by 1 base, with 10 bases between the two germline ends. The CDR3 is 15 residues long. Germline CDR1 and CDR2: MNHEY and SMNVEV (reference sequence). CDR3 DNA: TGTGCCAGCAGTTTCGGACTTGATTCCTACAATGAGCAGTTCTTC. This gives the protein CASSFGLDSYNEQFF.

Only a few counts were recorded for this clonotype. V usage is TRBV14 and J usage is TRBJ1-2; 10 nucleotides align to TRBD1. The CDR3 has 14 residues. With 1 base clipped from V and 7 bases from J, the junction kept 3 bases outside the gene matches. Germline V gives CDR1 SGHDN, CDR2 FVKESK. The DNA of the CDR3 is TGTGCCAGCAGCCAAGGGAGACAGGGGGCTGGCTACACCTTC. Translated: CASSQGRQGAGYTF.

This clonotype showed up just a few times. The CDR3 protein is CASSPRQGRRTGELFF. As DNA, the CDR3 is TGTGCCAGCAGCCCTAGACAGGGCCGTCGCACCGGGGAGCTGTTTTTT. The rearrangement links TRBV5-5 to TRBJ2-2; 7 nucleotides match TRBD1. The CDR3 sequence is 16 residues long. Germline trimming cut 4 bases from V and 4 bases from J; bases unmatched to any gene: 10. CDR1 is SGHKS and CDR2 is YYEKEE in the germline V gene (reference sequence).

This clonotype was observed a few times. V gene TRBV11-1 combines with J gene TRBJ1-1; D may be TRBD1 (6 bases). Germline lookup yields CDR1 SGHAT and CDR2 FQDESV (reference sequence). The CDR3 has 13 amino acids. V lost 7 bases and J lost 0, with 9 bases in between. This CDR3 reads CASMGHMNTEAFF. CDR3 DNA: TGTGCCAGCATGGGACACATGAACACTGAAGCTTTCTTT.

There are a few counts of this clonotype. The chain employs TRBV11-1 and TRBJ2-3; D is perhaps TRBD1 or TRBD2 (5 bases each). Germline CDR1 and CDR2: SGHAT and FQDESV (reference sequence). This CDR3 contains 15 residues. V was cut by 1 base and J by 1 base, with 9 bases left in between. The CDR3 spells CASSLEGDGTDTQYF. The DNA for the CDR3 is TGTGCCAGCAGCTTAGAAGGGGACGGCACAGATACGCAGTATTTT.

The table lists this clonotype with a count of one. This chain joins TRBV6-5 and TRBJ2-3; no firm D call. Trimming pared 8 bases from V and 6 bases from J, leaving 9 bases between. Germline CDR1 MNHEY, CDR2 SVGAGI. The CDR3 runs 11 residues. In nucleotides, the CDR3 is TGTGCCAGCGGTGTTCTTGATACGCAGTATTTT. As protein: CASGVLDTQYF.

The V call is TRBV28, the J call TRBJ2-4; 14 bases map to TRBD2. CDR1 is MDHEN and CDR2 is SYDVKM in the germline V gene. CDR3 length equals 16 residues. J lost 7 bases, V lost 4 bases, and 6 bases had no gene match. CDR3 sequence: CASSSQTSGRVNIQYF. The CDR3 DNA sequence: TGTGCCAGCAGTTCTCAGACTAGCGGGAGGGTGAACATTCAGTACTTC.

Only a few counts were recorded for this clonotype. The chain carries TRBV4-3 and TRBJ2-5; D is uncertain. The DNA end is more similar to TRBJ2-1, so the J call may be wrong. This CDR3 spans 14 amino acids. Germline V gene lookup returns CDR1 LGHNA and CDR2 YSLEER. The CDR3 DNA follows: TGCGCCAGCAGCCAAGATTACCAGCACAATGAGCAGTTCTTC. This gives the protein CASSQDYQHNEQFF.

The chain combines TRBV3-1 with TRBJ2-2; 10 nucleotides agree with TRBD2. The germline V gene encodes CDR1 LGHDT and CDR2 YNNKEL (reference sequence). With 4 bases clipped from V and 7 bases from J, the junction kept 9 bases outside the gene matches. CDR3 length equals 16 residues. The CDR3 DNA reads TGTGCCAGCAGCCGAAGGGGACTAGCGATGGACGGGGAGCTGTTTTTT. Translating gives CASSRRGLAMDGELFF.

There are a few counts of this clonotype. The rearrangement uses TRBV27 and TRBJ2-1, with D maybe TRBD2 (7 bases). The germline CDR1 and CDR2 sequences are MNHEY and SMNVEV (reference sequence). The V end lost 5 bases, the J end lost 3 bases, and 20 bases lay between the germline ends. This CDR3 contains 17 residues. The CDR3 reads CASSALPPGGYYNEQFF. The CDR3, as DNA: TGTGCCAGCAGTGCTCTGCCTCCGGGGGGCTACTACAATGAGCAGTTCTTC.

The genes are TRBV28 and TRBJ2-5; the D gene is possibly TRBD2 (5 bases). The closer fit of TRBJ2-7 to the DNA end suggests the J call may be wrong. The germline V gene has CDR1 MDHEN and CDR2 SYDVKM. The CDR3 is 12 amino acids. CDR3 sequence reads: CASRTGTYEQYF. CDR3 in DNA: TGTGCCAGCAGAACGGGAACCTACGAGCAGTACTTC.

This clonotype was found a few times. The chain carries TRBV2 and TRBJ2-5, with 10 bases that match TRBD2. The V gene end was trimmed by 7 bases and the J gene end by 5 bases; junction bases not matched to a gene: 4. This CDR3 comprises 13 residues. Germline V gives CDR1 SNHLY, CDR2 FYNNEI. Written as DNA, the CDR3 is TGTGCCAGCAAAGGAGCGGGAGGGGAGACCCAGTACTTC. Encoded protein: CASKGAGGETQYF. Full variable domain (missing parts from reference TRBV2 and TRBJ2-5): EPEVTQTPSHQVTQMGQEVILRCVPISNHLYFYWYRQILGQKVEFLVSFYNNEISEKSEIFDDQFSVERPDGSNFTLKIRSTKLEDSAMYFCASKGAGGETQYFGPGTRLLVL.

The chain joins TRBV7-8 to TRBJ1-1; 10 bases are shared with TRBD1. This CDR3 has 15 residues. Germline V lookup: CDR1 SGHVS, CDR2 FQNEAQ. The junction had 6 bases not matched to a gene; V was cut back by 4 bases and J by 4 bases. The CDR3 DNA reads as TGTGCCAGCAGCTCCCGGGACAGGGGAGGCACTGAAGCTTTCTTT. This translates into CASSSRDRGGTEAFF.

This clonotype appeared a few times. V is TRBV19 and J is TRBJ2-5; D is ambiguous. V was trimmed by 5 bases and J by 1 base, leaving 8 bases between them. The CDR3 sequence is 13 residues long. The germline CDR1 and CDR2 sequences are LNHDA and SQIVND (reference sequence). CDR3 nucleotides: TGTGCCAGTAGTCGGGTAGTCCAAGAGACCCAGTACTTC. It encodes CASSRVVQETQYF.

The V and J genes are TRBV5-6 and TRBJ2-5; TRBD2 is a possible D gene (6 bases). This CDR3 is built from 15 residues. The V and J ends lost 0 bases and 5 bases respectively, with 14 bases between them. The germline V gene encodes CDR1 SGHDT and CDR2 YYEEEE. The CDR3 DNA is TGTGCCAGCAGCTTGGTAACCGCAGGGAGGGAGACCCAGTACTTC. It specifies CASSLVTAGRETQYF.

The rearrangement uses TRBV11-2 and TRBJ2-1; 8 bases map to TRBD2. The CDR3 runs 15 residues. V lost 10 bases to trimming and J lost 8 bases; unmatched junction nucleotides: 16. CDR1 and CDR2 from the germline V gene are SGHAT and FQNNGV. Here the CDR3 DNA reads TGTGCCAACACCCCATACGGGGGGGTGGTCGATGAGCAGTTCTTC. Residues: CANTPYGGVVDEQFF.